Sequencing of this T cell receptor beta chain was carried out in a study of CD8 T cells in Susac syndrome. RNA in amounts of 0.5 to 1 ug was reverse transcribed with random hexamers. The immunoSEQ assay covered 54 Vbeta and 13 Jbeta segments for CDR3. MiXCR was run by TCRdb on the immunoSEQ multiplex PCR reads, yielding one entry per CDR3 protein. The top ten clones hold over 0.1% of a sample with roughly 300,000 distinct CDR3 sequences, roughly 81% of them seen once. TCR beta from blood CD8+ and CD4+ T cells was sequenced. Control patients had untreated stable or active relapsing-remitting multiple sclerosis by revised McDonald criteria. Negative isolation yielded CD8+ and CD4+ T cells; FACS enriched TEMRA cells. The germline gives CDR1 MGHRA, CDR2 YSYEKL. J lost 6 bases, V lost 2 bases, and 8 bases had no gene match. The CDR3 is 16 amino acids.

The receptor comes from a human donor with multiple sclerosis. The genes are TRBV4-1 and TRBJ2-4, with 9 nucleotides matching TRBD2. Sequencing was carried out using CD8+ T cells from PBMCs. CDR3 protein: CASSQPTSGTINIQYF. The CDR3 bases are TGCGCCAGCAGCCAACCGACTAGCGGTACAATAAACATTCAGTACTTC.